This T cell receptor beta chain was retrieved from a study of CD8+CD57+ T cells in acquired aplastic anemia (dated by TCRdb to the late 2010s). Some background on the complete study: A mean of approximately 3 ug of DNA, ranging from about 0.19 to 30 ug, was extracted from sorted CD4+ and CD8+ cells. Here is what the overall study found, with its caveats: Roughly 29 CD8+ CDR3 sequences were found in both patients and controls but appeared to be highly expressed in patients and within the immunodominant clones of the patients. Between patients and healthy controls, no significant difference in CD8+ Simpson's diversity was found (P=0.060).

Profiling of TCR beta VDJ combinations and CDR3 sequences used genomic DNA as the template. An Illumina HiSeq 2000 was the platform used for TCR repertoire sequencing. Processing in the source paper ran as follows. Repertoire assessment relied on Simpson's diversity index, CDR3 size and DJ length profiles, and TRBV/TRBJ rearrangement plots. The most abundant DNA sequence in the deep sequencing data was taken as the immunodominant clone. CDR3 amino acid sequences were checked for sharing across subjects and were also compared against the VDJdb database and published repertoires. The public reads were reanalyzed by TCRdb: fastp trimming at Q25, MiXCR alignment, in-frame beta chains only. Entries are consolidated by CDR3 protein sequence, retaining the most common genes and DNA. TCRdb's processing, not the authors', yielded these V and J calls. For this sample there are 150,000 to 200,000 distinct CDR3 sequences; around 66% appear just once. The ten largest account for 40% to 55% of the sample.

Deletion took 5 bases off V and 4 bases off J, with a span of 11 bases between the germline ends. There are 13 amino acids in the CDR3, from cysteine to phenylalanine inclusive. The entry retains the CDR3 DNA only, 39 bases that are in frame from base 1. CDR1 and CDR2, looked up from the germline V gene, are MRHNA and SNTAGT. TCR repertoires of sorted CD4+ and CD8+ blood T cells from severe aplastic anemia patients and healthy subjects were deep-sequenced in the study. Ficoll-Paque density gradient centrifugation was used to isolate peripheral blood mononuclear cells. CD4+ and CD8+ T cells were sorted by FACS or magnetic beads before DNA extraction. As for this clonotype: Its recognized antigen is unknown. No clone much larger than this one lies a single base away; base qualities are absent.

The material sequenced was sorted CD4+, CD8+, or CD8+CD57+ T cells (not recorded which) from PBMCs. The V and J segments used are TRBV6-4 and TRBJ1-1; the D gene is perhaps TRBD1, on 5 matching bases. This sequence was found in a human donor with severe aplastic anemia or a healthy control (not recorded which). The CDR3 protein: CASSRLGVTEAFF. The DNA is TGTGCCAGCAGTCGCCTGGGGGTCACTGAAGCTTTCTTT.